This TCR beta chain was retrieved from a study of blood T cell repertoires in COVID-19. The CDR3 totals 14 residues. V was shortened by 3 bases and J by 3 bases, with 7 bases between the two germline ends. From germline, CDR1 is SGHRS and CDR2 YFSETQ. This clone was seen a handful of times. Clones were sequenced by immunoSEQ multiplex PCR, and TCRdb holds only the in-frame ones, with some missing. The data show 250,000 to 300,000 clones, about 90% seen once. The specimen sequenced was peripheral blood. This sequence joins TRBV5-1 and TRBJ1-6, with no clear D. This receptor was taken from a woman aged 45-65 years with COVID-19, enrolled during active disease. The CDR3, as DNA: TGCGCCAGCAGCTCAGGAAACTATAATTCACCCCTCCACTTT. Translated, it gives CASSSGNYNSPLHF.